The next 7 T cell receptor beta chains were all read from a single sample in a study of blood T cell repertoires in COVID-19. The table came from immunoSEQ multiplex PCR; TCRdb's copy has only in-frame clones and leaves some out. There are fewer than 350,000 clones in the sample; about 82% occur only once, and roughly 7% lies in the top ten. Sample: peripheral blood. The receptors come from a human donor in a cohort sampled during active COVID-19.

The J gene is TRBJ2-3, the V gene TRBV24-1; D may be TRBD1 (6 bases). CDR3 length equals 17 residues. CDR1 is KGHDR, CDR2 SFDVKD, per germline. The V end was cut by 4 bases, the J end by 5 bases, with 21 bases between. CDR3 loop: CATSDLDSRTFGDTQYF. Here the CDR3 DNA reads TGTGCCACCAGTGACCTGGACAGTCGCACATTCGGAGATACGCAGTATTTT.

The rearrangement uses TRBV9 and TRBJ1-1; TRBD1 agrees at 11 bases. Germline V gene lookup returns CDR1 SGDLS and CDR2 YYNGEE. V trimming: 4 bases; J trimming: 5 bases; junction bases outside the gene matches: 7. The CDR3 covers 15 residues. The CDR3 loop reads CASSPDRGRRTEAFF. As DNA, the CDR3 is TGTGCCAGCAGCCCGGACAGGGGGCGGAGGACTGAAGCTTTCTTT.

The V gene is TRBV5-8, the J gene TRBJ1-5; D is undetermined. From germline, CDR1 is SGHTS and CDR2 YDEGEE. The V and J ends lost 5 bases and 1 base respectively, with 13 bases between them. The CDR3 length is 15 residues. The CDR3 nucleotides are TGTGCCAGCAGTCCAAGTGCGGGGAGCAATCAGCCCCAGCATTTT. It encodes CASSPSAGSNQPQHF. The variable domain in full, completed from reference TRBV5-8 and TRBJ1-5, reads EAGVTQSPTHLIKTRGQQATLRCSPISGHTSVYWYQQALGLGLQFLLWYDEGEERNRGNFPPRFSGRQFPNYSSELNVNALELEDSALYLCASSPSAGSNQPQHFGDGTRLSIL.

This clone appeared a few times. The chain carries TRBV12-3 or TRBV12-4 and TRBJ1-1; D perhaps matches TRBD1 (5 bases). V lost 6 bases to trimming and J lost 4 bases, with 12 bases between them. The CDR3 runs to 13 residues. The CDR3 reads CASRSPGGTEAFF. CDR3 nucleotides: TGTGCCAGCAGGTCCCCGGGGGGCACTGAAGCTTTCTTT.

V gene TRBV6-6 combines with J gene TRBJ1-5; 7 bases are shared with TRBD1. Trimming removed 5 bases from V and 2 bases from J; junction bases left unmatched: 9. CDR3 length: 16 amino acids. Germline V gene lookup returns CDR1 MNHNY and CDR2 SVGAGI (reference sequence). CDR3 loop: CASSGRRDRRNQPQHF. In DNA form, the CDR3 reads TGTGCCAGCAGTGGACGGAGGGACAGACGCAATCAGCCCCAGCATTTT.

The chain has TRBV3-1 (or the pseudogene TRBV3-2) and TRBJ1-6; perhaps TRBD1 as D (5 bases). Trimming stripped 3 bases from V and 9 bases from J, with 15 bases between. Looked up from germline, CDR1 is LGHDT and CDR2 is YNNKEL (reference sequence). This CDR3 is built from 15 residues. The CDR3 coding sequence is TGTGCCAGCAGCCAGCAGGGAATAGGAACTTCACCCCTCCACTTT. As protein: CASSQQGIGTSPLHF.

The genes are TRBV7-9 and TRBJ1-2, with TRBD1 matching over 8 bases. With V trimmed by 2 bases and J by 0 bases, 11 bases remained unmatched. Per germline, CDR1 SEHNR and CDR2 FQNEAQ (reference sequence). This CDR3 is built from 18 residues. The CDR3 sequence: CASSLSRDRLLSNYGYTF. DNA of the CDR3: TGTGCCAGCAGCTTAAGTCGGGACAGGCTTCTATCTAACTATGGCTACACCTTC.